This TCR beta chain was identified during a study of T cell responses to AZD1222 COVID-19 vaccine. Findings of the study overall: Most donors were white British and more were female, and clonal diversity was possibly underestimated.

Profiling relied on immunoSEQ multiplex PCR, and the TCRdb table lists in-frame clones only, not all of them. The sample yields roughly 150,000 clones, about 80% seen once. With respect to this clone: Antigen specificity is unknown. Mismatch with germline at one junction end may stem from a read error.

The TCR originated in an adult in good health. Source: peripheral blood, taken on day 0 of AZD1222 vaccination.

CDR3 sequence reads: CASSSGQGAPKYGYTF. The CDR3 DNA sequence: TGCGCCAGCAGCTCCGGACAGGGGGCTCCTAAGTATGGCTACACCTTC. V gene TRBV5-1 combines with J gene TRBJ1-2; 11 bases are shared with TRBD1. The CDR3 spans 16 residues. CDR1 and CDR2 (germline): SGHRS, YFSETQ.